Reported below is one T cell receptor beta chain. This record belongs to a study of radiation and T cells in renal cell carcinoma. Treatment in this sample: treatment-naive control, cytoreductive nephrectomy. Clones were read by immunoSEQ multiplex PCR, and TCRdb kept only the in-frame ones, dropping some. This sample carries around 18,000 clones, about 58% of them seen once, and the ten largest clones take 9.7%. The source material was tumor tissue, sampled from a patient whose treatment was nephrectomy without radiotherapy. This receptor was identified in a middle-aged man with renal cell carcinoma.

As DNA, the CDR3 is TGCGCCAGCAGCCACGTCCCAGGACAGGGTAACACCGGGGAGCTGTTTTTT. Its translation: CASSHVPGQGNTGELFF. The chain couples TRBV4-1 to TRBJ2-2; 8 bases line up with TRBD1. V lost 3 bases to trimming and J lost 2 bases; unmatched junction nucleotides: 8. This CDR3 spans 17 amino acids. In germline, CDR1 is MGHRA, CDR2 YSYEKL.